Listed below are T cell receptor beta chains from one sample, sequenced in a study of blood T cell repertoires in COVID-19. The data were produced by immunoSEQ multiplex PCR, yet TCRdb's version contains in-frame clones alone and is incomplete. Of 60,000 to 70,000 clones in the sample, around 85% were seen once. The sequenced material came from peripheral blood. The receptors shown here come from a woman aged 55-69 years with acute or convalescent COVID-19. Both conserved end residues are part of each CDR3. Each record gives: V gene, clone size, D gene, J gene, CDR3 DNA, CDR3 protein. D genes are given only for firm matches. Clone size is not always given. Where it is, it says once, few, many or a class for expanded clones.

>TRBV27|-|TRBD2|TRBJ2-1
TGTGCCAGCAGTTTATCGCCAGGTAGCGGGAGATTCGACAATGAGCAGTTCTTC
CASSLSPGSGRFDNEQFF
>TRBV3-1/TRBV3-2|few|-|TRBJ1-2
TGTGCCAGCAGCCCTGCCCATCAGGGAAACTATGGCTACACCTTC
CASSPAHQGNYGYTF
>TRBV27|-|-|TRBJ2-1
TGTGCCAGCAGTTCAGGCGGGGACTCCTACAATGAGCAGTTCTTC
CASSSGGDSYNEQFF
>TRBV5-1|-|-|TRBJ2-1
TGCGCCAGCAGCTTGGAAAACAGGGTGAATGAGCAGTTCTTC
CASSLENRVNEQFF
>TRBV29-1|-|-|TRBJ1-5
TGCAGCGTTGAAGTTGGCGGGGGCAATCAGCCCCAGCATTTT
CSVEVGGGNQPQHF
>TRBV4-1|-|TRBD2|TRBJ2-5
TGCGCCAGCAGCCAAGTCCTCCTCGGGACTAGCGGGAGGCGGTTGCGAGAGACCCAGTACTTC
CASSQVLLGTSGRRLRETQYF
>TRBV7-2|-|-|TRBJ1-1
TGTGCCAGCAGCTTAGTTACAGGAAACACTGAAGCTTTCTTT
CASSLVTGNTEAFF
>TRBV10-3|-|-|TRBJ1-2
TGTGCCATCAGTGAGTCGACAATGGGGCGGTTCTTC
CAISESTMGRFF
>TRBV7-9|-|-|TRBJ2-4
TGTGCCAGCAGCTTTAGGCAGACCTCGGGGAAAGTCAAAAACATTCAGTACTTC
CASSFRQTSGKVKNIQYF
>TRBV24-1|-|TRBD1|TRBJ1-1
TGTGCCACGGCCGGGACAGGGTACACTGAAGCTTTCTTT
CATAGTGYTEAFF
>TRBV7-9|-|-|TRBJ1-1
TGTGCCAGCAGCCATACCGGGGGCGGGGGCACTGAAGCTTTCTTT
CASSHTGGGGTEAFF
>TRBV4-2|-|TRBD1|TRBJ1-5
TGTGCCAGCAGCCAAGGGCTAGGACAGGGCCTCAATCAGCCCCAGCATTTT
CASSQGLGQGLNQPQHF
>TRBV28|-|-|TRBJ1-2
TGTGCCAGCAGTCGGACTGTGGGCAATGGTTACACCTTC
CASSRTVGNGYTF
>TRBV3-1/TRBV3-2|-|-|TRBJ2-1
TGTGCCAGCAGGTCCGGGGGGCGGTACAATGAGCAGTTCTTC
CASRSGGRYNEQFF
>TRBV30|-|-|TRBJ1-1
TGTGCCCAAACAGGGACGTCGACGGGTTTCTCTGAAGCTTTCTTT
CAQTGTSTGFSEAFF
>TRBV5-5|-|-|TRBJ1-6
TGTGCCAGCAGCCCCTCGACTGGGAATTCACCCCTCCACTTT
CASSPSTGNSPLHF
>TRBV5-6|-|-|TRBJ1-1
TGTGCCAGCAGCCCACCCTCAGCGGGGGAAGCTTTCTTT
CASSPPSAGEAFF
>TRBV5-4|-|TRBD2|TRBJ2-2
TGTGCCAGCAGCCGGGGGGGTCCGAGCACCGGGGAGCTGTTTTTT
CASSRGGPSTGELFF
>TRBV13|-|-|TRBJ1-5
TGTGCCAGCAGCTTCGGGGGACCATATAGCAATCAGCCCCAGCATTTT
CASSFGGPYSNQPQHF
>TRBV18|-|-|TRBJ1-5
TGTGCCAGCTCTCTAGACAGGAATCAGCCCCAGCATTTT
CASSLDRNQPQHF
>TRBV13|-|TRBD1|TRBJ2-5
TGTGCCAGCAAATCAATCGGGCGGGACAGGGATTACGAGACCCAGTACTTC
CASKSIGRDRDYETQYF
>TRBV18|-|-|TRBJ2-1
TGTGCCAGCTCACCCAGTGGAGGCCGAGGCTCCTACAATGAGCAGTTCTTC
CASSPSGGRGSYNEQFF
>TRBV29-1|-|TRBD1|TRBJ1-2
TGCAGCGTCGACCGGACAGGGGACGGCTACACCTTC
CSVDRTGDGYTF
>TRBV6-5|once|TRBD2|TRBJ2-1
TGTGCCAGCAGCCCGGGACTAGCGGGGGGCGATCGGGTCTTC
CASSPGLAGGDRVF
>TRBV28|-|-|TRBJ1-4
TGTGCCAGCAGCCACAAGTCGGGATCCTCCCAAAAACTGTTTTTT
CASSHKSGSSQKLFF
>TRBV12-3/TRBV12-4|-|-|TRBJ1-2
TGTGCCAGCAGCGCCCAGGTCAACTATGGCTACACCTTC
CASSAQVNYGYTF
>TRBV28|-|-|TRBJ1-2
TGTGCCAGCAGTTTCCGGGGCTATGGCTACACCTTC
CASSFRGYGYTF
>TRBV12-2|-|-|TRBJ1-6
TGTGCAAGTCGCTTAGTGGACAGGGGCAGCCCACCCCTCCACTTT
CASRLVDRGSPPLHF
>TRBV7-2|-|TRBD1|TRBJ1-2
TGTGCCAGCAGCTTACAGGGGGCGGCCAACTATGGCTACACCTTC
CASSLQGAANYGYTF
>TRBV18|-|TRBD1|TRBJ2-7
TGTGCCAGCTCACCGGGACAGGGATTCGACGAGCAGTACTTC
CASSPGQGFDEQYF
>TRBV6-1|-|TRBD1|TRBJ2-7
TGTGCCAGCAGTGAACAGGGGGTAACCTACGAGCAGTACTTC
CASSEQGVTYEQYF
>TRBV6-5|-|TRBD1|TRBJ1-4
TGTGCCACCGCAGAGAGGACAGGTGAAAAACTGTTTTTT
CATAERTGEKLFF
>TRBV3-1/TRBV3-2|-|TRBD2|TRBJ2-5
TGTGCCAGCAGCCAAGAGTACGGGAGGGCCGGAGTTTCGCAAGAGACCCAGTACTTC
CASSQEYGRAGVSQETQYF
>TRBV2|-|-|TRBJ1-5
TGTGCCAGCAGAAGGACAGAATATAGCAATCAGCCCCAGCATTTT
CASRRTEYSNQPQHF
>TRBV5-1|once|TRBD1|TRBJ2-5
TGCGCCAGCAACTCGGACAGGGGGCAAGAGACCCAGTACTTC
CASNSDRGQETQYF
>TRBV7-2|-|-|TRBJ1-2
TGTGCCAGCAGCTTGGGTCTAGCGGATAACTATGGCTACACCTTC
CASSLGLADNYGYTF
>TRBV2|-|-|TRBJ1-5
TGTGCCAGCAGTGGAACAAGAAATAGCAATCAGCCCCAGCATTTT
CASSGTRNSNQPQHF
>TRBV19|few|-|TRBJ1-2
TGTGCCAGTAGTTCCCGACAGAATGGCTACACCTTC
CASSSRQNGYTF
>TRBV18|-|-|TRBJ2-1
TGTGCCAGCTCCCGGGACTCCCCTCGGGGCGATGAGCAGTTCTTC
CASSRDSPRGDEQFF
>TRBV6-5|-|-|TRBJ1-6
TGTGCCAGCAGTTACAGACAGCCTAATTCACCCCTCCACTTT
CASSYRQPNSPLHF
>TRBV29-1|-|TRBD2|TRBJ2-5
TGCAGCACCCAGGGAGGGCAAGAGACCCAGTACTTC
CSTQGGQETQYF
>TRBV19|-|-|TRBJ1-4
TGTGCCAGTAGTATTGAGGAAAAACTGTTTTTT
CASSIEEKLFF
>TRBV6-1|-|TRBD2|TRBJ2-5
TGTGCCAGCAGTGAACGGTTAACTAGCGGGGGTGGAGAGACCCAGTACTTC
CASSERLTSGGGETQYF
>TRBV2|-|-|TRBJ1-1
TGTGCCAGCAGTGAGGGCTGGGACACTGAAGCTTTCTTT
CASSEGWDTEAFF
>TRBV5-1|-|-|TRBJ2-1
TGCGCCAGCAGCCCGGAACTAGTCCCGCAGCAGTTCTTC
CASSPELVPQQFF
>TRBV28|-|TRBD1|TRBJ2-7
TGTGCCAGCATACCGCAGGGGGCTTACGAGCAGTACTTC
CASIPQGAYEQYF
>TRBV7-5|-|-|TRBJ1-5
TGTGCCAGAAGCTCTCCCCGGGTAAGCAATCAGCCCCAGCATTTT
CARSSPRVSNQPQHF
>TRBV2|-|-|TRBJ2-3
TGTGCCAGCAGACCAGGACAGTACCTTCGAGACACAGATACGCAGTATTTT
CASRPGQYLRDTDTQYF
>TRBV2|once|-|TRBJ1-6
TGTGCCAGCAGTGAGGGGGGCGCGGGGGCATCACCCCTCCACTTT
CASSEGGAGASPLHF
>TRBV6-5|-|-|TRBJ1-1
TGTGCCAGCAGGCAAACATATATGTCTGAAGCTTTCTTT
CASRQTYMSEAFF
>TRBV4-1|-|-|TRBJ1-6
TGCGCCAGCAGCCAAGACACTCTGAGGTCCTATAATTCACCCCTCCACTTT
CASSQDTLRSYNSPLHF
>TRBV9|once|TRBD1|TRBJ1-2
TGTGCCAGCAGCCCCCAGACAGGGATTTTTCCTTATGGCTACACCTTC
CASSPQTGIFPYGYTF
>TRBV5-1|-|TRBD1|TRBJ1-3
TGCGCCAGCACGACAGGGACAGGCTCTGGAAACACCATATATTTT
CASTTGTGSGNTIYF
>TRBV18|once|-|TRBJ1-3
TGTGCCAGCTCACCACCGAGTGAGACAGTCGGAAACACCATATATTTT
CASSPPSETVGNTIYF